These 8 T cell receptor beta chains share one sample of origin, sequenced in a study of cytomegalovirus exposure and HLA in healthy donors. A multiplex PCR was run with 60 Vbeta primers and 13 Jbeta primers. Libraries were prepared by immunoSEQ multiplex PCR; TCRdb keeps only in-frame clonotypes and omits some of them. The table lists about 200,000 clones, more than 65% of them singletons. The source material was PBMCs. These receptors were obtained from a woman in her 30s in good health and CMV-seronegative.

This clone was found once. The gene calls are TRBV5-1 and TRBJ1-5; D is perhaps TRBD1 (6 bases). V was cut by 3 bases and J by 2 bases, with 15 bases left in between. CDR3 size: 16 residues. Germline loops: CDR1 SGHRS, CDR2 YFSETQ. The CDR3 bases are TGCGCCAGCAGCTCCCCAAAGGGGGTCCGCAATCAGCCCCAGCATTTT. Translated: CASSSPKGVRNQPQHF.

This rearrangement joins TRBV11-3 to TRBJ2-2; TRBD1 matches 7 bases. Germline CDR1 SGHNT, CDR2 YENEEA. The CDR3 extends over 15 amino acids. The junction had 8 bases not matched to a gene; V was cut back by 6 bases and J by 4 bases. The CDR3 DNA follows: TGTGCCAGCAGTATGACGACAGGGTCCACCGGGGAGCTGTTTTTT. Protein sequence: CASSMTTGSTGELFF.

This sequence joins TRBV2 and TRBJ1-6; 7 bases map to TRBD1. The CDR3 extends over 14 amino acids. After removal of 9 bases from V and 5 bases from J, the junction contained 7 bases not matched to a gene. Germline V gene lookup returns CDR1 SNHLY and CDR2 FYNNEI. The CDR3 nucleotides read TGTGCCAGAAAAGGGACAGCTAATAATTCACCCCTCCACTTT. Translating gives CARKGTANNSPLHF.

V gene TRBV15 combines with J gene TRBJ1-5; the D is unclear. CDR1 LNHNV and CDR2 YYDKDF come from the germline V gene (reference sequence). This CDR3 comprises 17 residues. V was cut by 0 bases and J by 4 bases, with 16 bases left in between. The CDR3: CATSRDKWQSVNQPQHF. For the CDR3, the DNA is TGTGCCACCAGCAGAGATAAGTGGCAGTCCGTTAATCAGCCCCAGCATTTT.

There are a few counts of this clone. The J gene is TRBJ2-7, the V gene TRBV7-2; D is possibly TRBD2 (6 bases). CDR1 SGHTA and CDR2 FQGNSA come from the germline V gene. Trimming cost V 5 bases and J 2 bases, with 16 bases left between them. There are 15 residues in the CDR3. The CDR3 loop is CASSNPMRGTYEQYF. For the CDR3, the DNA is TGTGCCAGCAGCAACCCGATGCGGGGCACCTACGAGCAGTACTTC.

This chain joins TRBV7-8 and TRBJ2-5, with D possibly TRBD2 on 5 matching bases. Between the trimmed V and J ends, which lost 2 bases and 5 bases, there was a span of 15 bases. Germline-derived CDR1 and CDR2 are SGHVS and FQNEAQ. CDR3 size: 15 residues. CDR3 sequence reads: CASSLPPLRVETQYF. The DNA of the CDR3 is TGTGCCAGCAGCTTACCACCCCTGAGGGTGGAGACCCAGTACTTC.

The J gene is TRBJ1-2, the V gene TRBV6-1; a weak D match, TRBD1 (5 bases). The CDR3 spans 14 residues. Between the trimmed V and J ends, which lost 2 bases and 3 bases, there was a span of 10 bases. Germline values: CDR1 MNHNS, CDR2 SASEGT. The CDR3 DNA is TGTGCCAGCAGTGAATTGGAGGGGTACTATGGCTACACCTTC. This gives the protein CASSELEGYYGYTF.

This clone was counted between two and nine times. This sequence joins TRBV4-3 and TRBJ2-1; 8 bases are a match to TRBD2. The CDR3 is 17 amino acids. From germline, CDR1 is LGHNA and CDR2 YSLEER. V was clipped by 0 bases and J by 2 bases; unmatched bases: 6. CDR3 residues: CASSQDWGLGPYNEQFF. The DNA of the CDR3 is TGCGCCAGCAGCCAAGATTGGGGACTAGGACCCTACAATGAGCAGTTCTTC.